The following is a T cell receptor (beta chain) sequence with its context. The entry originates in a study of blood T cell repertoires in COVID-19. Study background: COVID-19 samples, acute and convalescent, were from the United States, Italy and Spain. The cDNA or gDNA used as material had been derived from T cells, B-cell-depleted T cells, or PBMCs.

Under the authors' procedure: Quantification of nucleated cells was approximated via reference gene primer amplification. The protocol was immunoSEQ multiplex PCR, while the TCRdb copy is restricted to in-frame clones and leaves out a portion. Clone size and V and J calls were adopted from that table, with D and trimming inferred from the DNA. The table has 90,000 to 150,000 clones, around 85% seen once. The specimen sequenced was peripheral blood. The TCR was taken from a man between 70 and 80 years old who had recovered from COVID-19.

CDR3 sequence: CASSSPYEQYF. CDR3 DNA sequence: TGTGCCAGCTCATCTCCTTACGAGCAGTACTTC. The rearrangement joins TRBV18 to TRBJ2-7; D ambiguous. The CDR3 is made up of 11 amino acids. Germline V gives CDR1 KGHSH, CDR2 LQKENI. The V end was cut by 5 bases, the J end by 4 bases, with 6 bases between.